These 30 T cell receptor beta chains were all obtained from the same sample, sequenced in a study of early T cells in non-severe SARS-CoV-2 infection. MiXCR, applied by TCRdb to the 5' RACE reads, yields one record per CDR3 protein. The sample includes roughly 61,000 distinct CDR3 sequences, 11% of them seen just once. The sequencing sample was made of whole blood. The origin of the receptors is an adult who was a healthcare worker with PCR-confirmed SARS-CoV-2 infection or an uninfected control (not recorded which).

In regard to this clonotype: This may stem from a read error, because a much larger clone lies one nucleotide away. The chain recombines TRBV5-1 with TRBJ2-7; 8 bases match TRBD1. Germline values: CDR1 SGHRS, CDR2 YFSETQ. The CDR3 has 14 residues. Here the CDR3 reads CVSSIRGPTYEQYF. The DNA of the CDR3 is TGCGTCAGCAGCATCAGGGGGCCAACCTACGAGCAGTACTTC.

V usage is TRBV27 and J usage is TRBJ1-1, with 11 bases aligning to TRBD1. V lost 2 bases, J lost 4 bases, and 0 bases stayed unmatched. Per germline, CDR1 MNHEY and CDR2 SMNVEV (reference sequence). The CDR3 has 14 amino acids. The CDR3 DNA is TGTGCCAGCAGTTTAGGGACAGGGGGCACTGAAGCTTTCTTT. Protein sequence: CASSLGTGGTEAFF.

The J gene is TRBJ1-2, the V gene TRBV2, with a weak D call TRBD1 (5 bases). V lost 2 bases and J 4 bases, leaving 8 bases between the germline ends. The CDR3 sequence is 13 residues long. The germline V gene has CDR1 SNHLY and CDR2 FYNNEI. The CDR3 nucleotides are TGTGCCAGCAGTGAACTGGGGCCCTATGGCTACACCTTC. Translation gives CASSELGPYGYTF. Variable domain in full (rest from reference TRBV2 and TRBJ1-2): EPEVTQTPSHQVTQMGQEVILRCVPISNHLYFYWYRQILGQKVEFLVSFYNNEISEKSEIFDDQFSVERPDGSNFTLKIRSTKLEDSAMYFCASSELGPYGYTFGSGTRLTVV.

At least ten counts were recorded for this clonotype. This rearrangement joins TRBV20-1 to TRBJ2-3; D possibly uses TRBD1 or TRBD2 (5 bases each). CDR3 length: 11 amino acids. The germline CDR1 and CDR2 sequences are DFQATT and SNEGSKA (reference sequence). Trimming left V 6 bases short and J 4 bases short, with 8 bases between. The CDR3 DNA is TGCAGTGCACTGGGGGCAGATACGCAGTATTTT. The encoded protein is CSALGADTQYF.

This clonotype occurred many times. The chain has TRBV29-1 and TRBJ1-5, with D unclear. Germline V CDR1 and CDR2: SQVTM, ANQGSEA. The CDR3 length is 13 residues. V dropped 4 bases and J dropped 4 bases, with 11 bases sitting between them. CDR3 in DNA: TGCAGCGTTGCTCCGGGTCCGAATCAGCCCCAGCATTTT. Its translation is CSVAPGPNQPQHF. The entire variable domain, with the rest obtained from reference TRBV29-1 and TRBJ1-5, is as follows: SAVISQKPSRDICQRGTSLTIQCQVDSQVTMMFWYRQQPGQSLTLIATANQGSEATYESGFVIDKFPISRPNLTFSTLTVSNMSPEDSSIYLCSVAPGPNQPQHFGDGTRLSIL.

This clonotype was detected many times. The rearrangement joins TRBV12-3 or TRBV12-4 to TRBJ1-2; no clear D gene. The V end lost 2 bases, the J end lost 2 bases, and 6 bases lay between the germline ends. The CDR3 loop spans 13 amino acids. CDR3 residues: CASSLSQNYGYTF. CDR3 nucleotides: TGTGCCAGCAGTTTAAGTCAGAACTATGGCTACACCTTC.

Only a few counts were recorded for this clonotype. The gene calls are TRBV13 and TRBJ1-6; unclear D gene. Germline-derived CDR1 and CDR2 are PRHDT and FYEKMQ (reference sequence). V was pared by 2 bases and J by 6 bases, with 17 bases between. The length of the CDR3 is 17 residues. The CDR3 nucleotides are TGTGCCAGCAGCTTATCTCATCGGCAAACGGGTAATTCACCCCTCCACTTT. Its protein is CASSLSHRQTGNSPLHF.

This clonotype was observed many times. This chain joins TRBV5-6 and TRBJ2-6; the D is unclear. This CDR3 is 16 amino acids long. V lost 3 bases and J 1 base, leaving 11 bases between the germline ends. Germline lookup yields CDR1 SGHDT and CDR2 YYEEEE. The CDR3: CASSWAMFSGANVLTF. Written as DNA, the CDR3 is TGTGCCAGCAGCTGGGCAATGTTTTCTGGGGCCAACGTCCTGACTTTC.

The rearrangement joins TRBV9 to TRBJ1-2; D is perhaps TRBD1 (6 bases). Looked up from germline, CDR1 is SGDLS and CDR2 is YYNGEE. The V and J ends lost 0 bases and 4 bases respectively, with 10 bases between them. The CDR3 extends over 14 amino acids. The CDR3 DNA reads TGTGCCAGCAGCGTAGGGCAGGGGAGCTATGGCTACACCTTC. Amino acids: CASSVGQGSYGYTF.

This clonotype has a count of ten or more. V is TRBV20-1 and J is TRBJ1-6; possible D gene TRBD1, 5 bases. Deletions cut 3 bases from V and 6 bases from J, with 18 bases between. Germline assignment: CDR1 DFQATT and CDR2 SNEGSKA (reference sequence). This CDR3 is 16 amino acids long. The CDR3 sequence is CSARMGGALGNSPLHF. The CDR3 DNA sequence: TGCAGTGCTAGGATGGGTGGGGCCCTAGGTAATTCACCCCTCCACTTT.

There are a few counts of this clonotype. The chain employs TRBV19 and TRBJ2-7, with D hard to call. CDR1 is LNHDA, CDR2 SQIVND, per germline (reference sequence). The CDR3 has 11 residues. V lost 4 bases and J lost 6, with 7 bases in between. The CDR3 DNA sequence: TGTGCCAGTAGTAGGGGATCCGAGCAGTACTTC. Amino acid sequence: CASSRGSEQYF.

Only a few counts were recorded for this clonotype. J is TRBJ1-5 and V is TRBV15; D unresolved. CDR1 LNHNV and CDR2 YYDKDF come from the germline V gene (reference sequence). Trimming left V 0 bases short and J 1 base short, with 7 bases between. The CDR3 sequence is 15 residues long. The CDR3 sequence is CATSRDTRSNQPQHF. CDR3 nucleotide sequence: TGTGCCACCAGCAGAGATACGCGGAGCAATCAGCCCCAGCATTTT.

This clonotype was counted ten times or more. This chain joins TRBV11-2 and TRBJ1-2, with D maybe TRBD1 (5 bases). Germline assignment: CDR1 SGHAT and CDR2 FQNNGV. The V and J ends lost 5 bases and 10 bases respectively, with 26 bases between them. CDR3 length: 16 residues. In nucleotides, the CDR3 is TGTGCCAGCAGCCCTATCAACTTCTCAGGGTGGAGTGCCTACACCTTC. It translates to CASSPINFSGWSAYTF.

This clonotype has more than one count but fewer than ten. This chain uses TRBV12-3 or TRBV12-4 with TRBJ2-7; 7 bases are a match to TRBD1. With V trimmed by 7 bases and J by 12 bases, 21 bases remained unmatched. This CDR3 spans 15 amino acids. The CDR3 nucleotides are TGTGCCAGCACCGCCACGGGACAGAGCATAAGGAGTCGGTACTTC. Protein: CASTATGQSIRSRYF.

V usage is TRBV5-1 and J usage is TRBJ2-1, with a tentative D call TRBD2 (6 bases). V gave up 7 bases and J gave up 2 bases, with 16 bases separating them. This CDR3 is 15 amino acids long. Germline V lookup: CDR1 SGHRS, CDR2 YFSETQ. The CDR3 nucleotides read TGCGCCAGCCTCGGGGACTCCCAAGCCTACAATGAGCAGTTCTTC. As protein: CASLGDSQAYNEQFF.

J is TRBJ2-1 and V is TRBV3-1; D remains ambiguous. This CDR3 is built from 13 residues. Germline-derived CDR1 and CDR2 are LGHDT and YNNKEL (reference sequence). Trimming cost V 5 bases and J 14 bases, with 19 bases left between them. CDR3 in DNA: TGTGCCAGCAGCACCATCGGGCTAAAAGAGGAGTTCTTC. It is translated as CASSTIGLKEEFF.

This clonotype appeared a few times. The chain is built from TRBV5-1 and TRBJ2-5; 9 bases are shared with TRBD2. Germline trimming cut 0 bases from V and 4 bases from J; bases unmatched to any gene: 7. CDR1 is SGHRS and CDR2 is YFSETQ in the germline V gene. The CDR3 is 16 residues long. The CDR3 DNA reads TGCGCCAGCAGCTTGGAGGCTAGCGGGGTTGGAGAGACCCAGTACTTC. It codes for CASSLEASGVGETQYF.

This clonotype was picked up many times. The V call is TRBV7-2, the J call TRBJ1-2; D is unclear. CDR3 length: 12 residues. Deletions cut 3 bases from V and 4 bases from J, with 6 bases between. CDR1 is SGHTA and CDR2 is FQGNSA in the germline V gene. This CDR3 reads CASSFRSYGYTF. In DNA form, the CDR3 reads TGTGCCAGCAGCTTTCGGTCCTATGGCTACACCTTC.

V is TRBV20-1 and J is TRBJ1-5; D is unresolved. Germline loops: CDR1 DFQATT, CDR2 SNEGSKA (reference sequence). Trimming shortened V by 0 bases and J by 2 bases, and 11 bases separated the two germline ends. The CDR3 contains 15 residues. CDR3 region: CSARDEGGGNQPQHF. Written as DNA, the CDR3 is TGCAGTGCTAGAGATGAAGGTGGGGGCAATCAGCCCCAGCATTTT.

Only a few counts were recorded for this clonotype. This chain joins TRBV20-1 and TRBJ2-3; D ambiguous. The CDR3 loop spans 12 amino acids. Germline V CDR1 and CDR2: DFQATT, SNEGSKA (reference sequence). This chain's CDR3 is CSARPGTDTQYF. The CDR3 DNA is TGCAGCGCCCGACCCGGGACAGATACGCAGTATTTT.

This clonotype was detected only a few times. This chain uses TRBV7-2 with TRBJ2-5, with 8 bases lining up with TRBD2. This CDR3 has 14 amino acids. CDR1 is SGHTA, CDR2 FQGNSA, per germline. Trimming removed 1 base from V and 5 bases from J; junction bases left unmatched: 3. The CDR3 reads CASSLGASGETQYF. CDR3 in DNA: TGTGCCAGCAGCTTAGGAGCTAGCGGGGAGACCCAGTACTTC.

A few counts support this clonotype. This CDR3 reads CASSPRVERGGDTQYF. DNA of the CDR3: TGTGCCAGCAGCCCAAGAGTGGAGCGGGGGGGCGATACGCAGTATTTT. V gene TRBV6-2 or TRBV6-3 combines with J gene TRBJ2-3, with TRBD2 identical over 10 bases. The length of the CDR3 is 16 residues. Germline trimming cut 6 bases from V and 6 bases from J; bases unmatched to any gene: 12. Germline V gene sequence: CDR1 MNHEY, CDR2 SVGEGT.

The CDR3 coding sequence is TGTGCCAGCAGCCGACAGGGGTCCGGGGAGCTGTTTTTT. It translates to CASSRQGSGELFF. The chain carries TRBV7-2 and TRBJ2-2; 8 bases fit TRBD1. The junction had 2 bases not matched to a gene; V was cut back by 5 bases and J by 6 bases. This CDR3 contains 13 residues. Germline lookup yields CDR1 SGHTA and CDR2 FQGNSA.

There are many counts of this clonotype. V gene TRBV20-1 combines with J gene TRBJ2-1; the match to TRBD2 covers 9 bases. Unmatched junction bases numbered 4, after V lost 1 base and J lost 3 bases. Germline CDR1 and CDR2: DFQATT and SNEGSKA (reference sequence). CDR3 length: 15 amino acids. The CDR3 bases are TGCAGTGCTAGAGTAATAGCGGGGGTCTACAATGAGCAGTTCTTC. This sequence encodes CSARVIAGVYNEQFF.

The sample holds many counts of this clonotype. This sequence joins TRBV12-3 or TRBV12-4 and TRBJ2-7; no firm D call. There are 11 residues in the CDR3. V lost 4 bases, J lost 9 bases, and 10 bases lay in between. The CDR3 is CASSSGLSQYF. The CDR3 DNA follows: TGTGCCAGCAGTTCGGGCCTGTCGCAGTACTTC.

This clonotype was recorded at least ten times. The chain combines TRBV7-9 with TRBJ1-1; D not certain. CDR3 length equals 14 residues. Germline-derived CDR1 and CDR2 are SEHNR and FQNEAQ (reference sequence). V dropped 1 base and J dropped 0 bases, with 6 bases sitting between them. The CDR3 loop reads CASSLGGLNTEAFF. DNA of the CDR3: TGTGCCAGCAGCTTAGGAGGGCTGAACACTGAAGCTTTCTTT.

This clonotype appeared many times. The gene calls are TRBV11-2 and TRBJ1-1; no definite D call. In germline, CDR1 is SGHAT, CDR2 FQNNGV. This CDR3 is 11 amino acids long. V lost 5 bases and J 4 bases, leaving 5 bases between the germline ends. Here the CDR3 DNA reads TGTGCCAGCAGCCTGCTCACTGAAGCTTTCTTT. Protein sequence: CASSLLTEAFF.

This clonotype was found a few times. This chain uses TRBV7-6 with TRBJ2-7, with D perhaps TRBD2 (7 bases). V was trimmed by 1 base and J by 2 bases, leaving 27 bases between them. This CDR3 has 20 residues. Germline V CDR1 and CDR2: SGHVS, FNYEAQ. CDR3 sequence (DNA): TGTGCCAGCAGCTTAGGCGTCCTTGAAGTCGGGGGGCCCTACACCTACGAGCAGTACTTC. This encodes CASSLGVLEVGGPYTYEQYF.

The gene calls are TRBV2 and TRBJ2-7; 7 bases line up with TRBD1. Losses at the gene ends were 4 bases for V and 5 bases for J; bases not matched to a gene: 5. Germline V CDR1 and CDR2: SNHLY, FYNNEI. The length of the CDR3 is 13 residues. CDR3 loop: CASSGQGVNEQYF. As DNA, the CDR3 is TGTGCCAGCAGTGGTCAGGGGGTAAACGAGCAGTACTTC. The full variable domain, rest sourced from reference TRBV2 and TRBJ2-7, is EPEVTQTPSHQVTQMGQEVILRCVPISNHLYFYWYRQILGQKVEFLVSFYNNEISEKSEIFDDQFSVERPDGSNFTLKIRSTKLEDSAMYFCASSGQGVNEQYFGPGTRLTVT.

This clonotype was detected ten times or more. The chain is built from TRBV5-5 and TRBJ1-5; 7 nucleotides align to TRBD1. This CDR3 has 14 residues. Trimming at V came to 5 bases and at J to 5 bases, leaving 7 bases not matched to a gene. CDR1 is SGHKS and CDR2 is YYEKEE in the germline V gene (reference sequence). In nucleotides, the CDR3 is TGTGCCAGCAGAGACGGACAGGCTGATCAGCCCCAGCATTTT. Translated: CASRDGQADQPQHF.